This paragraph reports one TCR beta chain. Its antigen has not been determined. Base qualities are not provided; no much larger clone lies one nucleotide away. The entry originates in a study of T cell repertoires in cytomegalovirus infection (dated by TCRdb to 2018 to 2020). Concerning the study at large: Because public TCR beta signatures pointed to carriage of CMV infection together with the matching HLA type, the HLA type of each donor mattered for the analysis. Paper-wide results and their limitations: The ex vivo response was dominated by HLA-C-restricted CMV-specific TCR beta clonotypes, which also provided the single most frequent clonotype in two of eight donors. In both this cohort and an independent cohort of several hundred donors, the cumulative frequency of public TCR beta family members distinguished carriers of CMV infection plus the relevant HLA type.

Sequencer: Illumina HiSeq 1500. Using fastp at Q25 and MiXCR, TCRdb reprocessed the public reads and kept productive beta chains. Merged by CDR3 protein, the rows form single entries marked with the most common genes and DNA. This sample comprises around 100,000 distinct CDR3 sequences, about 15% of them detected only once. The ten largest clones take up 8% of the sample. V was cut back by 4 bases and J by 4 bases, leaving a gap of 16 bases between them. Including cysteine and phenylalanine, the CDR3 has 15 amino acids. The CDR3 DNA has 45 bases and is translated from base 1. The germline V gene (reference sequence) yields MNHNY for CDR1 and SVGAGI for CDR2.

This TCR was sampled from a human donor in good health (CMV status not recorded). Some clones in this sample may be carry-over from other donors' samples. Sequencing was done on a sample of PBMCs. Recombination linked TRBV6-6 to TRBJ1-2; a weak D assignment points to TRBD1 (6 bases agree). The CDR3 protein: CASSSNREDGYGYTF. The DNA sequence is as follows: TGTGCCAGCAGTTCCAACAGGGAGGATGGCTATGGCTACACCTTC.